Shown below are 26 T cell receptor beta chains from a single sample sequenced in a study of T cell repertoires in cytomegalovirus infection (dated by TCRdb to about 2019). The sequencer listed for this sample is Illumina HiSeq 1500. TCRdb reanalyzed the raw reads on its own, using fastp at Q25 for trimming and MiXCR for clone calling, and kept in-frame beta chains. Under each unique CDR3 protein, matching rows form one entry showing the most common genes and DNA. The sample table records around 130,000 distinct CDR3 sequences; almost 9% of these occur just once. The ten most abundant clones make up around 9.1% of the sample. Source material: PBMCs. Source of these receptors: a human donor in good health (CMV status not recorded). Some clones in this sample may be carry-over from other donors' samples.

This clonotype was seen many times. The gene calls are TRBV2 and TRBJ2-6; D unresolved. The germline V and J ends were trimmed by 4 bases and 1 base, with 8 bases remaining between them. The CDR3 has 15 residues. Germline CDR1 reads SNHLY; CDR2 reads FYNNEI. The CDR3 DNA follows: TGTGCCAGCAGTGCCGCATCGTCTGGGGCCAACGTCCTGACTTTC. This gives the protein CASSAASSGANVLTF. Using reference TRBV2 and TRBJ2-6 for the parts outside the CDR3, the full variable domain is EPEVTQTPSHQVTQMGQEVILRCVPISNHLYFYWYRQILGQKVEFLVSFYNNEISEKSEIFDDQFSVERPDGSNFTLKIRSTKLEDSAMYFCASSAASSGANVLTFGAGSRLTVL.

This chain joins TRBV9 and TRBJ1-2, with TRBD1 as a possible D gene (6 bases). CDR1 is SGDLS and CDR2 is YYNGEE in the germline V gene. Trimming left V 3 bases short and J 2 bases short, with 11 bases between. The CDR3 has 14 residues. The CDR3 region has the DNA TGTGCCAGCAGCGCCTCCACAGGGAACTATGGCTACACCTTC. Amino acids: CASSASTGNYGYTF.

The table lists this clonotype with many counts. The chain employs TRBV29-1 and TRBJ1-4, with D maybe TRBD1 (6 bases). The CDR3 totals 13 residues. The germline V gene encodes CDR1 SQVTM and CDR2 ANQGSEA. V lost 5 bases to trimming and J lost 4 bases, with 11 bases between them. This CDR3 reads CSVLSDSNEKLFF. In nucleotides, the CDR3 is TGCAGCGTTCTTTCGGACAGTAATGAAAAACTGTTTTTT.

This clonotype came up many times. The chain couples TRBV20-1 to TRBJ1-1; maybe TRBD1 (5 bases). There are 13 residues in the CDR3. Germline V gives CDR1 DFQATT, CDR2 SNEGSKA (reference sequence). V shed 3 bases and J shed 4 bases, with 12 bases lying between them. The CDR3 loop reads CSARAPGGTEAFF. DNA for the CDR3: TGCAGTGCTAGGGCCCCGGGGGGCACTGAAGCTTTCTTT.

The table lists this clonotype with a few counts. The chain links TRBV6-5 to TRBJ2-1, with 8 bases identical to TRBD1. This CDR3 region has 13 residues. Germline CDR1 MNHEY, CDR2 SVGAGI. With V trimmed by 6 bases and J by 6 bases, 4 bases remained unmatched. The CDR3 here is CASSRQGTNEQFF. The CDR3 bases are TGTGCCAGCAGCCGACAGGGGACCAATGAGCAGTTCTTC.

This clonotype was detected many times. The V gene is TRBV7-2, the J gene TRBJ1-1; D remains unclear. Trimming removed 2 bases at V and 0 bases at J, with 7 bases between. The CDR3 length is 14 residues. From germline, CDR1 is SGHTA and CDR2 FQGNSA. CDR3: CASSLYSMNTEAFF. CDR3 nucleotide sequence: TGTGCCAGCAGCTTATACAGCATGAACACTGAAGCTTTCTTT.

The chain couples TRBV2 to TRBJ2-1; 10 bases are a match to TRBD2. The CDR3 extends over 16 amino acids. Looked up from germline, CDR1 is SNHLY and CDR2 is FYNNEI. Losses at the gene ends were 5 bases for V and 6 bases for J; bases not matched to a gene: 10. DNA of the CDR3: TGTGCCAGCAGTCCTAGCGGGGGCTACGGAGGCAATGAGCAGTTCTTC. Residues: CASSPSGGYGGNEQFF.

The sample holds many counts of this clonotype. The chain joins TRBV7-2 to TRBJ2-3; D perhaps matches TRBD2 (7 bases). Trimming cost V 4 bases and J 3 bases, with 17 bases left between them. From germline, CDR1 is SGHTA and CDR2 FQGNSA. This CDR3 has 16 residues. Here the CDR3 reads CASSWGGGGATDTQYF. The CDR3 bases are TGTGCCAGCAGCTGGGGGGGGGGGGGGGCAACAGATACGCAGTATTTT.

This clonotype was observed many times. This chain uses TRBV18 with TRBJ1-5; 8 bases align to TRBD1. This CDR3 is built from 15 residues. Per germline, CDR1 KGHSH and CDR2 LQKENI. The V gene end was trimmed by 2 bases and the J gene end by 4 bases; junction bases not matched to a gene: 4. CDR3 protein: CASSPGQGANQPQHF. The CDR3 bases are TGTGCCAGCTCACCAGGCCAGGGGGCGAATCAGCCCCAGCATTTT.

This clonotype appeared many times. The chain has TRBV7-2 and TRBJ2-3; D is undetermined. Germline V gene data show CDR1 as SGHTA and CDR2 as FQGNSA. CDR3 size: 16 residues. Trimming cost V 6 bases and J 0 bases, with 16 bases left between them. The CDR3 loop reads CASSFRARASTDTQYF. The CDR3 nucleotides read TGTGCCAGCAGTTTCCGAGCGCGAGCTAGCACAGATACGCAGTATTTT.

This clonotype has a handful of counts. The rearrangement links TRBV2 to TRBJ2-3; 7 bases match TRBD1. Trimming took 4 bases from V and 0 from J; bases not matched to a gene: 4. The germline gives CDR1 SNHLY, CDR2 FYNNEI. This CDR3 region has 15 residues. CDR3 loop: CASSADRRSTDTQYF. The CDR3 region has the DNA TGTGCCAGCAGTGCGGACAGGAGAAGCACAGATACGCAGTATTTT.

This clonotype showed up many times. The chain joins TRBV19 to TRBJ2-1; 8 positions agree with TRBD1. V was clipped by 6 bases and J by 8 bases; unmatched bases: 6. The CDR3 spans 13 residues. The germline V gene encodes CDR1 LNHDA and CDR2 SQIVND (reference sequence). Here the CDR3 reads CASSDQGADEQFF. Written as DNA, the CDR3 is TGTGCCAGTAGCGATCAGGGGGCAGATGAGCAGTTCTTC.

This clonotype was counted ten times or more. The chain has TRBV12-3 or TRBV12-4 and TRBJ1-1, with TRBD1 matching over 7 bases. The CDR3 covers 13 residues. The trim removed 2 bases at V and 3 bases at J, leaving 0 bases unmatched. The CDR3 here is CASSLQGDTEAFF. DNA for the CDR3: TGTGCCAGCAGTTTACAGGGGGACACTGAAGCTTTCTTT.

A word on this clonotype: A much more abundant neighbour one base away suggests this may be a read error. The rearrangement joins TRBV5-1 to TRBJ2-1; D call uncertain. The last part of the DNA fits TRBJ2-7 better; the J call may be wrong. The CDR3 loop spans 14 amino acids. Per the germline V gene, CDR1 is SGHRS and CDR2 is YFSETQ. CDR3 amino acids: CASSSLSGPLEQYF. The CDR3, as DNA: TGCGCCAGCAGTTCCTTATCCGGCCCTCTCGAGCAGTACTTC.

This clonotype showed up many times. This chain uses TRBV19 with TRBJ2-1; tentative D call: TRBD2 (7 bases). V gave up 1 base and J gave up 5 bases, with 12 bases separating them. The CDR3 is made up of 15 amino acids. Germline V gene lookup returns CDR1 LNHDA and CDR2 SQIVND (reference sequence). The CDR3, as DNA: TGTGCCAGTAGTATAGCGGGGGGCTACGACAATGAGCAGTTCTTC. Translating gives CASSIAGGYDNEQFF.

This clonotype was counted many times. The chain recombines TRBV11-2 with TRBJ2-3, with no clear D. This CDR3 comprises 13 residues. V shed 0 bases and J shed 4 bases, with 5 bases lying between them. From germline, CDR1 is SGHAT and CDR2 FQNNGV. CDR3 nucleotides: TGTGCCAGCAGCTTAGACGGCGCAGATACGCAGTATTTT. Its protein product is CASSLDGADTQYF.

This clonotype occurred many times. This chain connects TRBV11-2 to TRBJ2-7; 12 positions agree with TRBD1. CDR3 length: 16 residues. Losses at the gene ends were 3 bases for V and 2 bases for J; bases not matched to a gene: 5. CDR1 and CDR2 (germline): SGHAT, FQNNGV. The CDR3 sequence: CASSLRDRGLPYEQYF. The CDR3 nucleotides are TGTGCCAGCAGCTTGCGGGACAGGGGGCTCCCCTACGAGCAGTACTTC. The entire variable domain, with the rest obtained from reference TRBV11-2 and TRBJ2-7, is as follows: EAGVAQSPRYKIIEKRQSVAFWCNPISGHATLYWYQQILGQGPKLLIQFQNNGVVDDSQLPKDRFSAERLKGVDSTLKIQPAKLEDSAVYLCASSLRDRGLPYEQYFGPGTRLTVT.

Points on this clonotype: Without the conserved terminal phenylalanine or tryptophan, this CDR3 likely stems from a read error. This chain connects TRBV29-1 to TRBJ2-1; D is perhaps TRBD1 (7 bases). The CDR3 covers 11 residues. Trimming shortened V by 7 bases and J by 10 bases, and 14 bases separated the two germline ends. CDR1 and CDR2 from the germline V gene are SQVTM and ANQGSEA. The CDR3 nucleotides read TGCAGCGGTGGAGGGGGCCCCGAGCAGTTCGTC. Translated: CSGGGGPEQFV.

This chain joins TRBV28 and TRBJ2-6; D possibly corresponds to TRBD2 (6 bases). The germline CDR1 and CDR2 sequences are MDHEN and SYDVKM. The CDR3 has 17 residues. Trimming left V 6 bases short and J 1 base short, with 16 bases between. The CDR3: CASREGGLTSGANVLTF. The CDR3 nucleotides read TGTGCCAGCAGGGAGGGAGGCCTCACTTCTGGGGCCAACGTCCTGACTTTC.

This clonotype showed up many times. The chain recombines TRBV19 with TRBJ2-1; 8 bases are shared with TRBD1. The junction had 13 bases not matched to a gene; V was cut back by 6 bases and J by 6 bases. Germline lookup yields CDR1 LNHDA and CDR2 SQIVND (reference sequence). The CDR3 is 16 amino acids. CDR3 in DNA: TGTGCCAGTAGGAAGCTAACCGGGACAGGACGCAATGAGCAGTTCTTC. This gives the protein CASRKLTGTGRNEQFF.

There are many counts of this clonotype. The V and J genes are TRBV12-3 or TRBV12-4 and TRBJ1-5; 7 nucleotides match TRBD1. The V segment lost 6 bases and the J segment 7 bases; nucleotides outside the gene matches: 9. This CDR3 region has 14 residues. CDR3: CASRPTGVEQPQHF. CDR3 sequence (DNA): TGTGCCAGCAGGCCCACAGGGGTAGAACAGCCCCAGCATTTT.

The sample holds many counts of this clonotype. V and J are TRBV7-2 and TRBJ1-1, with D perhaps matching TRBD1 (6 bases). This CDR3 has 13 amino acids. The germline V and J ends were trimmed by 3 bases and 6 bases, with 11 bases remaining between them. Germline CDR1 reads SGHTA; CDR2 reads FQGNSA. In DNA form, the CDR3 reads TGTGCCAGCAGCTTCGTTAGGGGGGCTGAAGCTTTCTTT. This gives the protein CASSFVRGAEAFF.

Many counts were recorded for this clonotype. The rearrangement uses TRBV7-9 and TRBJ1-2, with 7 bases aligning to TRBD1. Germline values: CDR1 SEHNR, CDR2 FQNEAQ (reference sequence). V gave up 4 bases and J gave up 0 bases; unmatched junction bases: 5. The CDR3 has 15 amino acids. The CDR3 region has the DNA TGTGCCAGCAGCTCTGACAGGGACTCTAACTATGGCTACACCTTC. Amino acid sequence: CASSSDRDSNYGYTF. Complete variable domain (other parts from reference TRBV7-9 and TRBJ1-2): DTGVSQNPRHKITKRGQNVTFRCDPISEHNRLYWYRQTLGQGPEFLTYFQNEAQLEKSRLLSDRFSAERPKGSFSTLEIQRTEQGDSAMYLCASSSDRDSNYGYTFGSGTRLTVV.

This clonotype was recorded at least ten times. The chain employs TRBV20-1 and TRBJ2-5; 7 bases are a match to TRBD1. V trimming: 0 bases; J trimming: 5 bases; junction bases outside the gene matches: 9. The CDR3 loop spans 15 amino acids. Germline V gene data show CDR1 as DFQATT and CDR2 as SNEGSKA (reference sequence). The DNA of the CDR3 is TGCAGTGCTAGAGATTTTGGGGACAGTGGGGAGACCCAGTACTTC. Protein product: CSARDFGDSGETQYF.

This chain links TRBV7-2 with TRBJ2-5; no clear D gene. Trimming cost V 7 bases and J 5 bases, with 11 bases left between them. The length of the CDR3 is 12 residues. Germline assignment: CDR1 SGHTA and CDR2 FQGNSA. The CDR3 nucleotides are TGTGCCAGCAACAAGCTTATGGAGACCCAGTACTTC. Amino acid sequence: CASNKLMETQYF.

This clonotype was seen at least ten times. Here the CDR3 DNA reads TGTGCCAGTAGTATCGGACCGGGGCGGGACACTGAAGCTTTCTTT. It specifies CASSIGPGRDTEAFF. This sequence joins TRBV19 and TRBJ1-1; the D gene is possibly TRBD1 (5 bases). Germline assignment: CDR1 LNHDA and CDR2 SQIVND (reference sequence). The CDR3 is 15 residues long. Trimming took off 3 bases at V and 3 bases at J, with 14 bases between the two ends.